Following are 22 T cell receptor beta chains from one sample sequenced in a study of tumor and adjacent non-tumor tissue in lung cancer. The library came from three nested PCR rounds adapted from ARM-PCR protocols. TCRdb re-called the multiplex PCR reads through MiXCR, storing one row per CDR3 protein. This sample yields about 140,000 distinct CDR3 sequences, of which roughly 66% are seen a single time; about 20% belongs to the top ten. The template was RNA from unsorted bulk tissue. The sample comprised lung tumor tissue. The origin of the receptors is a man aged 55 to 70 with small cell lung cancer.

The chain couples TRBV6-1 to TRBJ1-2, with D perhaps TRBD1 (5 bases). Germline V CDR1 and CDR2: MNHNS, SASEGT. The CDR3 contains 14 residues. The germline V and J ends were trimmed by 5 bases and 0 bases, with 10 bases remaining between them. CDR3 sequence: CASSSGKANYGYTF. The DNA of the CDR3 is TGTGCCAGCAGTTCAGGGAAGGCTAACTATGGCTACACCTTC.

Comment on this clonotype: A much larger clone is a single base away; this may be a read error. The V call is TRBV20-1, the J call TRBJ1-5; D is uncertain. Germline V gene sequence: CDR1 DFQATT, CDR2 SNEGSKA (reference sequence). This CDR3 contains 13 residues. The CDR3 sequence is CTARDGPDQPQHF. The CDR3 coding sequence is TGCACTGCTAGAGATGGGCCCGATCAGCCCCAGCATTTT.

This clonotype turned up a few times. Possible read error: a much larger clone is one base away. The chain recombines TRBV6-1 with TRBJ2-3; D unclear. V lost 2 bases, J lost 3 bases, and 12 bases lay in between. Germline CDR1 reads MNHNS; CDR2 reads SASEGT. The CDR3 extends over 15 amino acids. The CDR3 coding sequence is TGTGCCAGCAGTGAAAGAGGTCTGAGGACAGATACGCAGTATTTT. Translated, it gives CASSERGLRTDTQYF.

This chain uses TRBV5-1 with TRBJ1-2; 7 nucleotides agree with TRBD1. Germline-derived CDR1 and CDR2 are SGHRS and YFSETQ. The CDR3 is 15 amino acids. V was clipped by 8 bases and J by 5 bases; unmatched bases: 15. CDR3 region: CASSTGADSTYGYTF. CDR3 coding DNA: TGCGCCAGTAGCACAGGGGCAGACTCCACTTATGGCTACACCTTC. Full variable domain (rest looked up from reference TRBV5-1 and TRBJ1-2): KAGVTQTPRYLIKTRGQQVTLSCSPISGHRSVSWYQQTPGQGLQFLFEYFSETQRNKGNFPGRFSGRQFSNSRSEMNVSTLELGDSALYLCASSTGADSTYGYTFGSGTRLTVV.

In the case of this clonotype: This may arise from a read error, as a much more abundant clone is one base away. The V call is TRBV29-1, the J call TRBJ2-5, with 8 bases that match TRBD2. There are 13 residues in the CDR3. Germline loops: CDR1 SQVTM, CDR2 ANQGSEA. The CDR3 loop is CIVRAGVRETQYF. The DNA of the CDR3 is TGCATCGTTAGAGCGGGAGTGAGGGAGACCCAGTACTTC.

With regard to this clonotype: One end of the junction is discordant with germline, which a read error may explain. This chain links TRBV5-1 with TRBJ2-3, with D uncertain. The CDR3 is made up of 13 amino acids. The germline CDR1 and CDR2 sequences are SGHRS and YFSETQ. The CDR3 spells CASSISSTDRQYF. The CDR3 nucleotides are TGCGCTAGCAGCATTAGCAGCACAGATAGGCAGTATTTT. Filled out from reference TRBV5-1 and TRBJ2-3, the complete variable domain reads KAGVTQTPRYLIKTRGQQVTLSCSPISGHRSVSWYQQTPGQGLQFLFEYFSETQRNKGNFPGRFSGRQFSNSRSEMNVSTLELGDSALYLCASSISSTDRQYFGPGTRLTVL.

This clonotype has more than one count but fewer than ten. The chain links TRBV20-1 to TRBJ2-1; the D gene could be TRBD1 or TRBD2 (5 bases each). V was cut by 2 bases and J by 6 bases, with 17 bases left in between. In germline, CDR1 is DFQATT, CDR2 SNEGSKA (reference sequence). The CDR3 has 15 amino acids. In DNA, the CDR3 is TGCAGTGCTAGACGAACTCAGGGACCATCCAATGAGCAGTTCTTC. Translating gives CSARRTQGPSNEQFF.

On this clonotype: A read error may account for a junction end that differs from germline. The V and J genes are TRBV20-1 and TRBJ2-1; 7 bases are a match to TRBD2. CDR1 and CDR2 from the germline V gene are DFQATT and SNEGSKA (reference sequence). The CDR3 contains 16 residues. As DNA, the CDR3 is TGCAGTGCTAGAGTGACTAGCACAACATCCTACAATGAGCATTTCTTC. The encoded protein is CSARVTSTTSYNEHFF.

On this clonotype: With a much larger clone just one base away, this may be a read error. The J gene is TRBJ2-3, the V gene TRBV20-1; D is undetermined. Germline CDR1 DFQATT, CDR2 SNEGSKA (reference sequence). V was pared by 3 bases and J by 6 bases, with 19 bases between. CDR3 length: 15 residues. The CDR3 loop reads CSASFGRGAADTQYF. The CDR3, as DNA: TGCAGTGCTAGTTTCGGTAGAGGTGCAGCCGATACGCAGTATTTT.

Comments on this clonotype: A clone one base away is much larger, so this may be a read error. As the CDR3 is not closed by the conserved phenylalanine or tryptophan, this likely results from a read error. The gene calls are TRBV29-1 and TRBJ1-4, with TRBD1 matching 8 bases. The CDR3 has 12 amino acids. The V gene's germline CDR1 is SQVTM and CDR2 ANQGSEA. Trimming removed 7 bases from V and 8 bases from J; junction bases left unmatched: 6. The CDR3: CSGGQGGEKLFV. The CDR3 region has the DNA TGCAGCGGAGGACAGGGAGGCGAAAAACTGTTTGTT.

Remarks on this clonotype: No conserved phenylalanine or tryptophan ends this CDR3, so it is likely a read error. The chain carries TRBV24-1 and TRBJ2-3; D remains unclear. This CDR3 region has 15 residues. With 3 bases removed from V and 2 bases from J, the gap between germline ends came to 11 bases. In germline, CDR1 is KGHDR, CDR2 SFDVKD. CDR3 nucleotides: TGTGCCACCAGTGATACCCCCCTCCCCACAGATACGCAGTATTGT. Amino acids: CATSDTPLPTDTQYC.

This clonotype was detected ten times or more. The V gene is TRBV6-5, the J gene TRBJ2-1; D remains unclear. The V gene's germline CDR1 is MNHEY and CDR2 SVGAGI. This CDR3 comprises 12 residues. Trimming took 4 bases from V and 3 from J, leaving 4 bases between them. CDR3 protein: CASSSDYNEQFF. DNA of the CDR3: TGTGCCAGCAGTTCTGACTACAATGAGCAGTTCTTC.

The rearrangement links TRBV7-9 to TRBJ2-7; tentative D call: TRBD2 (5 bases). The CDR3 is made up of 13 amino acids. V was trimmed by 7 bases and J by 3 bases, leaving 13 bases between them. Germline V gives CDR1 SEHNR, CDR2 FQNEAQ (reference sequence). The CDR3 sequence is CASNHREHYEQYF. The DNA of the CDR3 is TGTGCCAGCAACCATAGGGAGCACTACGAGCAGTACTTC.

In the case of this clonotype: This may stem from a read error, because a much larger clone lies one nucleotide away. The rearrangement links TRBV20-1 to TRBJ2-7; D gene uncertain. CDR1 and CDR2 (germline): DFQATT, SNEGSKA (reference sequence). The CDR3 runs to 12 residues. Deletions cut 3 bases from V and 7 bases from J, with 13 bases between. The CDR3 here is CSASPQAGEQYF. CDR3 coding DNA: TGCAGTGCTAGCCCGCAGGCCGGGGAGCAGTACTTC.

This clonotype was observed once. The V and J genes are TRBV6-5 and TRBJ1-4; the match to TRBD1 covers 9 bases. There are 15 residues in the CDR3. The J segment lost 5 bases and the V segment lost 4 bases, leaving 5 bases of the junction unmatched. CDR1 is MNHEY and CDR2 is SVGAGI in the germline V gene. CDR3 nucleotides: TGTGCCAGCAGTTTTGTCGGGACAGGGAATGAAAAACTGTTTTTT. Its protein is CASSFVGTGNEKLFF.

This clonotype has ten or more counts. The V call is TRBV5-6, the J call TRBJ2-1; D call uncertain. Germline V gene data show CDR1 as SGHDT and CDR2 as YYEEEE. The CDR3 extends over 15 amino acids. Trimming removed 4 bases at V and 0 bases at J, with 11 bases between. The CDR3 spells CASSGRPSSYNEQFF. The CDR3 DNA reads TGTGCCAGCAGCGGTAGGCCGTCCTCCTACAATGAGCAGTTCTTC.

Notes on this clonotype: A much bigger clone sits one base away, suggesting this may be a read error. This rearrangement joins TRBV5-1 to TRBJ2-3, with TRBD2 as a possible D gene (5 bases). V was cut by 5 bases and J by 4 bases, with 14 bases left in between. The CDR3 spans 14 residues. The V gene's germline CDR1 is SGHRS and CDR2 YFSETQ. The CDR3 DNA reads as TGCGCCAGCAGTGCGGTAAATAGCGCAGATACGCAGTATTTT. Translating gives CASSAVNSADTQYF.

The genes are TRBV11-2 and TRBJ1-2; a possible D gene is TRBD1 (5 bases). CDR1 is SGHAT and CDR2 is FQNNGV in the germline V gene. The germline V and J ends were trimmed by 9 bases and 8 bases, with 19 bases remaining between them. There are 13 residues in the CDR3. This CDR3 reads CASNPDRGGGYTF. The CDR3 DNA sequence: TGTGCCAGTAACCCGGACCGCGGGGGGGGCTACACCTTC.

The genes are TRBV29-1 and TRBJ2-5; 7 bases align to TRBD1. The CDR3 loop spans 14 amino acids. Germline loops: CDR1 SQVTM, CDR2 ANQGSEA. The CDR3 coding sequence is TGCAGTGTGAACAGGGGCCACGGGGAAGAGACCCAGTACTTC. Translated, it gives CSVNRGHGEETQYF.

With regard to this clonotype: One end of the junction varies from germline; a read error may be responsible. The V call is TRBV11-2, the J call TRBJ2-2; 10 bases line up with TRBD2. This CDR3 comprises 14 residues. From germline, CDR1 is SGHAT and CDR2 FQNNGV. CDR3 nucleotide sequence: TGTGCCTGCAGCCAAGCGGGGGGGCCCGGGGAGCTGTTTTTT. Its translation is CACSQAGGPGELFF.

J is TRBJ2-3 and V is TRBV20-1; no reliable D call. V gave up 4 bases and J gave up 2 bases, with 13 bases separating them. CDR1 DFQATT and CDR2 SNEGSKA come from the germline V gene (reference sequence). This CDR3 is built from 14 residues. The chain's CDR3 is CSATQVEFTDTQYF. The DNA of the CDR3 is TGCAGTGCTACGCAAGTCGAGTTCACAGATACGCAGTATTTT.

V is TRBV6-1 and J is TRBJ1-1; D not certain. The CDR3 loop spans 13 amino acids. V was trimmed by 3 bases and J by 1 base, leaving 6 bases between them. CDR1 MNHNS and CDR2 SASEGT come from the germline V gene. The CDR3 sequence: CASSDFRNTEAFF. Written as DNA, the CDR3 is TGTGCCAGCAGTGATTTTCGGAACACTGAAGCTTTCTTT.